The 21 T cell receptor beta chains presented below share a single source sample, sequenced in a study of vaccination and CD4 T cells after COVID-19. At the Johns Hopkins FTIC core, DNA taken from cultured CD4+ T cells was sequenced by way of the Oncomine TCR Beta short-read assay. TCRdb processed the PCR reads anew with MiXCR; each CDR3 protein has one entry. Found here are 9,900 or so distinct CDR3 sequences, about two thirds of them singletons; the top ten hold around 7.7%. For these TCRs, the target antigens are not known. Treatment here: roughly 10-day PBMC culture with coronavirus spike peptide pools or control peptides (ViraFEST assay). Sequenced: CD4+ T cells from blood, cultured in vitro. The receptors were gathered from a human donor who had recovered from COVID-19.

The chain carries TRBV7-2 and TRBJ2-3; D remains ambiguous. Germline V lookup: CDR1 SGHTA, CDR2 FQGNSA. This CDR3 region has 13 residues. V gave up 1 base and J gave up 10 bases, with 12 bases separating them. The DNA for the CDR3 is TGTGCCAGCAGCTTAGACGGGTTACTGGCGCAGTATTTT. Translating it yields CASSLDGLLAQYF.

The V gene is TRBV20-1, the J gene TRBJ2-7; 15 nucleotides line up with TRBD2. The CDR3 consists of 13 residues. Germline V gene data show CDR1 as DFQATT and CDR2 as SNEGSKA (reference sequence). V lost 6 bases and J lost 6; bases outside the gene matches: 3. For the CDR3, the DNA is TGCAGTGCCCTGGGACTAGCGGGAGGCGAGCAGTACTTC. Translating it yields CSALGLAGGEQYF.

This chain links TRBV15 with TRBJ1-2; 7 bases fit TRBD1. Germline V lookup: CDR1 LNHNV, CDR2 YYDKDF (reference sequence). Trimming removed 1 base from V and 4 bases from J; junction bases left unmatched: 3. The CDR3 spans 14 residues. The CDR3 DNA reads TGTGCCACCAGCAGAGGACAGGGCGGCTATGGCTACACCTTC. Protein product: CATSRGQGGYGYTF.

This clonotype was recorded only once. The chain couples TRBV6-2 or TRBV6-3 to TRBJ2-3; no clear D gene. This CDR3 region has 13 residues. V lost 8 bases and J 2 bases, leaving 11 bases between the germline ends. The V gene's germline CDR1 is MNHEY and CDR2 SVGEGT. Written as DNA, the CDR3 is TGTGCCAGCCGGAAAGCCGACACAGATACGCAGTATTTT. Translated: CASRKADTDTQYF.

This clonotype was observed a few times. The rearrangement uses TRBV24-1 and TRBJ2-7, with 8 positions matching TRBD2. Germline lookup yields CDR1 KGHDR and CDR2 SFDVKD. CDR3 length equals 18 residues. V trimming: 8 bases; J trimming: 5 bases; junction bases outside the gene matches: 22. The CDR3 loop reads CATTRTPVLSGGPHEQYF. The CDR3 DNA sequence: TGTGCCACCACAAGAACCCCCGTGTTATCGGGAGGGCCCCACGAGCAGTACTTC.

This clonotype occurred once. This chain joins TRBV7-2 and TRBJ2-3; D gene ambiguous. The CDR3 loop spans 13 amino acids. V was pared by 5 bases and J by 5 bases, with 11 bases between. From germline, CDR1 is SGHTA and CDR2 FQGNSA. The CDR3 bases are TGTGCCAGCAGCAAACCGGGTGGAGATACGCAGTATTTT. Its protein product is CASSKPGGDTQYF.

This CDR3 is CAIRGTLGSPLHF. As DNA, the CDR3 is TGTGCCATCAGGGGGACCCTTGGTTCACCCCTCCACTTT. This chain connects TRBV10-3 to TRBJ1-6; a possible D gene is TRBD1 (5 bases). The V gene's germline CDR1 is ENHRY and CDR2 SYGVKD. The CDR3 covers 13 residues. Trimming cost V 6 bases and J 9 bases, with 12 bases left between them.

The CDR3 coding sequence is TGTGCCAGCTCCGCCAACACAGATACGCAGTATTTT. Translated, it gives CASSANTDTQYF. V usage is TRBV7-8 and J usage is TRBJ2-3; D remains ambiguous. V was cut by 8 bases and J by 2 bases, with 8 bases left in between. Per the germline V gene, CDR1 is SGHVS and CDR2 is FQNEAQ. This CDR3 spans 12 amino acids.

The CDR3 DNA follows: TGTGCCAGCAGTTTAGCGGGAGGGGAGACCCAGTACTTC. Translated, it gives CASSLAGGETQYF. This chain connects TRBV6-2 or TRBV6-3 to TRBJ2-5; 11 bases map to TRBD2. CDR3 length: 13 amino acids. V gave up 4 bases and J gave up 5 bases; unmatched junction bases: 0. Germline assignment: CDR1 MNHEY and CDR2 SVGEGT.

The chain links TRBV10-2 to TRBJ2-7; the match to TRBD2 covers 8 bases. There are 15 residues in the CDR3. The junction had 7 bases not matched to a gene; V was cut back by 4 bases and J by 2 bases. Germline V gene sequence: CDR1 WSHSY, CDR2 SAAADI. For the CDR3, the DNA is TGCGCCAGCAGTGTAGGTAGCGGGACCGCCTACGAGCAGTACTTC. It is translated as CASSVGSGTAYEQYF.

The chain joins TRBV28 to TRBJ1-2, with 7 bases that match TRBD1. J lost 0 bases, V lost 7 bases, and 8 bases had no gene match. There are 15 residues in the CDR3. Germline V CDR1 and CDR2: MDHEN, SYDVKM. CDR3 nucleotide sequence: TGTGCCAGCACCCCAGGGGGGCCAACTAACTATGGCTACACCTTC. Translated, it gives CASTPGGPTNYGYTF.

The chain couples TRBV20-1 to TRBJ2-5, with D unresolved. From germline, CDR1 is DFQATT and CDR2 SNEGSKA (reference sequence). CDR3 size: 12 residues. Trimming took 8 bases from V and 5 from J, leaving 15 bases between them. The CDR3 protein is CSLSGRSETQYF. The CDR3 nucleotides read TGCAGTCTATCAGGCAGATCCGAGACCCAGTACTTC.

J is TRBJ1-2 and V is TRBV20-1, with D perhaps TRBD1 (6 bases). Germline CDR1 and CDR2: DFQATT and SNEGSKA (reference sequence). V was shortened by 5 bases and J by 6 bases, with 22 bases between the two germline ends. CDR3 length: 15 residues. CDR3 sequence: CSAHPPYRDKNGYTF. CDR3 nucleotide sequence: TGCAGTGCTCACCCACCCTATCGGGACAAAAATGGCTACACCTTC.

J is TRBJ1-6 and V is TRBV6-4; D uncertain. Trimming removed 3 bases at V and 5 bases at J, with 8 bases between. The CDR3 is made up of 14 amino acids. In germline, CDR1 is MRHNA, CDR2 SNTAGT. The CDR3 spells CASSEGSNNSPLHF. CDR3 DNA sequence: TGTGCCAGCAGTGAAGGGTCCAATAATTCACCCCTCCACTTT.

The genes are TRBV20-1 and TRBJ2-5; 16 bases align to TRBD2. This CDR3 has 17 residues. The V gene end was trimmed by 7 bases and the J gene end by 4 bases; junction bases not matched to a gene: 12. Germline assignment: CDR1 DFQATT and CDR2 SNEGSKA (reference sequence). The CDR3 bases are TGCAGTGAGACTCATCCGGGACTAGCGGGAGGGGGAGAGACCCAGTACTTC. Protein product: CSETHPGLAGGGETQYF.

This rearrangement joins TRBV6-2 or TRBV6-3 to TRBJ1-1; weak D call: TRBD1 (6 bases). Trimming cost V 2 bases and J 3 bases, with 7 bases left between them. CDR1 is MNHEY, CDR2 SVGEGT, per germline. The CDR3 is made up of 13 amino acids. CDR3 nucleotides: TGTGCCAGCAGTTACGGGGGCTACACTGAAGCTTTCTTT. Translated, it gives CASSYGGYTEAFF.

This chain connects TRBV7-2 to TRBJ2-5; the D gene is possibly TRBD2 (5 bases). The CDR3 totals 16 residues. Per germline, CDR1 SGHTA and CDR2 FQGNSA. The V end lost 0 bases, the J end lost 5 bases, and 16 bases lay between the germline ends. CDR3 bases: TGTGCCAGCAGCTTAGCGCGCCTAGCAGAGCGCGAGACCCAGTACTTC. This encodes CASSLARLAERETQYF.

The chain links TRBV29-1 to TRBJ2-5, with no clear D. Per the germline V gene, CDR1 is SQVTM and CDR2 is ANQGSEA. Trimming shortened V by 3 bases and J by 9 bases, and 8 bases separated the two germline ends. The CDR3 runs to 10 residues. CDR3 loop: CSVDYPAQYF. CDR3 bases: TGCAGCGTTGACTACCCGGCCCAGTACTTC.

The chain uses TRBV6-5 and TRBJ1-6; possibly TRBD1 for D (6 bases). This CDR3 is built from 17 residues. V was pared by 2 bases and J by 3 bases, with 14 bases between. Germline loops: CDR1 MNHEY, CDR2 SVGAGI. CDR3 DNA: TGTGCCAGCAGTTACGGGGAAGACAGGAGCTATAATTCACCCCTCCACTTT. This encodes CASSYGEDRSYNSPLHF.

This clonotype was seen a handful of times. The V gene is TRBV6-5, the J gene TRBJ1-1; 10 nucleotides match TRBD1. The CDR3 spans 14 residues. CDR1 MNHEY and CDR2 SVGAGI come from the germline V gene. After removal of 2 bases from V and 7 bases from J, the junction contained 4 bases not matched to a gene. CDR3 nucleotides: TGTGCCAGCAGTTACACCGGACAGGGGGTTGAAGCTTTCTTT. Residues: CASSYTGQGVEAFF.

The rearrangement links TRBV6-5 to TRBJ1-1, with D perhaps matching TRBD1 (6 bases). The germline CDR1 and CDR2 sequences are MNHEY and SVGAGI. The CDR3 has 15 residues. Trimming left V 0 bases short and J 3 bases short, with 11 bases between. DNA for the CDR3: TGTGCCAGCAGTTACTCGAGGGGGGGGGACACTGAAGCTTTCTTT. Translating gives CASSYSRGGDTEAFF.